This paragraph reports one T cell receptor (beta chain). No antigen is known for it. In germline, CDR1 is SGHTA, CDR2 FQGNSA. CDR3 size: 16 residues. V was pared by 5 bases and J by 4 bases, with 9 bases of the junction left unmatched. Generated by immunoSEQ multiplex PCR, the TCRdb table keeps only in-frame clones and is missing some. Among some 60,000 clones listed, 95% to 96% were seen once. The sample belongs to a study of cytomegalovirus exposure and HLA in healthy donors. Study-wide results and caveats: For cytomegalovirus status, the classifier reportedly gave diagnoses with high specificity and sensitivity. The authors enumerated roughly 160 TCR beta chains as linked to cytomegalovirus.

Sequenced input: PBMCs. This chain connects TRBV7-2 to TRBJ2-2; 8 nucleotides match TRBD2. The sequence was obtained from a man younger than 30 in good health and CMV-seronegative. The CDR3 loop reads CASSARGEGFTGELFF. CDR3 sequence (DNA): TGTGCCAGCAGCGCGCGGGGGGAAGGGTTCACCGGGGAGCTGTTTTTT.